This T cell receptor (beta chain) is drawn from a study of OX40 agonist ivuxolimab in advanced cancers. Per germline, CDR1 SNHLY and CDR2 FYNNEI. The CDR3 is 16 amino acids. V was clipped by 6 bases and J by 0 bases, with 17 bases between them. The repertoire was sequenced with immunoSEQ multiplex PCR; TCRdb's copy has only in-frame clones and lacks some. The sample consists of roughly 59,000 clones, roughly 87% of them appearing once. The sample in question was CD4+ or CD8+ T cells sorted from blood, obtained in a trial of the OX40 agonist ivuxolimab. The sequence was collected from an adult with an advanced solid tumor such as melanoma, head and neck, liver or kidney cancer. This sequence joins TRBV2 and TRBJ1-2; D possibly corresponds to TRBD1 (6 bases). Written as DNA, the CDR3 is TGTGCCAGCAGCCTAACTGGGGGGCGGTCTAACTATGGCTACACCTTC. This encodes CASSLTGGRSNYGYTF.